Here is one T cell receptor beta chain with its context. The V gene end was trimmed by 2 bases and the J gene end by 10 bases; junction bases not matched to a gene: 6. Germline CDR1 SEHNR, CDR2 FQNEAQ (reference sequence). This CDR3 contains 14 residues. How the authors handled the data: Amplification of reference gene primers provided the estimated nucleated cell counts. Sequenced by immunoSEQ multiplex PCR; TCRdb stores in-frame clones only, minus some. For V, J and clone size, that table is used; D and trimming come from the DNA. The table records fewer than 80,000 clones, approximately 79% of them present only once. This specimen comes from a study of blood T cell repertoires in COVID-19. The wider study: The cDNA or gDNA used as material had been derived from T cells, B-cell-depleted T cells, or PBMCs.

Sequenced material: peripheral blood. This TCR was recovered from a woman older than 75 with active or convalescent COVID-19. The rearrangement uses TRBV7-9 and TRBJ2-7, with 12 bases identical to TRBD2. CDR3 sequence: CASSLMTSGRGQYF. The CDR3 bases are TGTGCCAGCAGCTTAATGACTAGCGGGAGAGGACAGTACTTC.